The clone carrying this TCR beta chain was seen only a few times. The antigen is unknown. These data originate in a study of T cell repertoires in cytomegalovirus infection. Study results and caveats: Individuals carrying CMV plus the relevant HLA were identified by cumulative frequency of public TCR beta families.

Trimming took 1 base from V and 7 from J, leaving 19 bases between them. Germline CDR1 SGHVS, CDR2 FNYEAQ. The CDR3 runs to 16 residues. TCRdb passed the reads through MiXCR, listing each CDR3 protein once. The sample shows 150,000 to 200,000 distinct CDR3 sequences, 17% of them seen only once. The clonotype comes from a human donor in good health (CMV status not recorded). Some clones in this sample may be carry-over from other donors' samples. V is TRBV7-6 and J is TRBJ1-1; D gene ambiguous. Specimen: CD8+ T cells from PBMCs. The CDR3 sequence: CASSLVENFGSYEAFF. The DNA of the CDR3 is TGTGCCAGCAGCTTAGTCGAGAACTTTGGGTCCTATGAAGCTTTCTTT.